The 19 T cell receptor beta chains below come from one sample, sequenced in a study of tumor and adjacent non-tumor tissue in lung cancer. The template was RNA from unsorted bulk tissue. Distant lung tissue was collected more than 3 cm away from the tumor edge. Three rounds of nested PCR, following a modified ARM-PCR protocol, produced the TCRbeta library. TCRdb re-called the multiplex PCR reads through MiXCR, storing one row per CDR3 protein. The sample lists some 95,000 distinct CDR3 sequences; roughly 80% were seen once. The material sequenced was distant non-tumor lung tissue. The receptors derive from a man in his sixties with small cell lung cancer.

Concerning this clonotype itself: Germline and junction disagree at one end, which may indicate a read error. The V and J genes are TRBV5-5 and TRBJ2-3; tentative D call: TRBD2 (5 bases). The length of the CDR3 is 15 residues. Per the germline V gene, CDR1 is SGHKS and CDR2 is YYEKEE (reference sequence). The CDR3 coding sequence is TGTGCCAGCAGCTTAGAGGGCCCTAGCACAGAAACGCGGTATTTT. This translates into CASSLEGPSTETRYF.

Of note for this clonotype: Because the CDR3 is missing its conserved closing phenylalanine or tryptophan, this is likely a read error. The V and J genes are TRBV6-1 and TRBJ1-4; D is perhaps TRBD1 (5 bases). The CDR3 contains 14 residues. Germline V gene sequence: CDR1 MNHNS, CDR2 SASEGT. CDR3 DNA: TGTGCCAGCGGTGAATGGGGGGAGGATGAAAAACTGTTTTCT. As protein: CASGEWGEDEKLFS.

In regard to this clonotype: This CDR3 fails to terminate in the conserved phenylalanine or tryptophan, so it likely reflects a read error. The chain links TRBV4-1 to TRBJ1-1; D unclear. Germline values: CDR1 MGHRA, CDR2 YSYEKL. The V end was cut by 2 bases, the J end by 4 bases, with 11 bases between. This CDR3 region has 14 residues. CDR3: CASSQPIISTEAFI. CDR3 DNA sequence: TGCGCCAGCAGCCAACCTATAATAAGCACTGAAGCTTTCATT.

This sequence joins TRBV7-9 and TRBJ1-4; TRBD1 might be the D (5 bases). The CDR3 is made up of 16 amino acids. V was clipped by 1 base and J by 1 base, with 10 bases between them. CDR1 is SEHNR and CDR2 is FQNEAQ in the germline V gene (reference sequence). CDR3 loop: CASSLGETVTNEKLFF. The DNA of the CDR3 is TGTGCCAGCAGCTTAGGGGAGACAGTAACTAATGAAAAACTGTTTTTT.

V gene TRBV29-1 combines with J gene TRBJ2-1; 8 positions agree with TRBD2. Germline assignment: CDR1 SQVTM and CDR2 ANQGSEA. This CDR3 has 14 amino acids. This CDR3 reads CRTRFGGAINEQFF. In DNA, the CDR3 is TGCAGGACGAGATTCGGGGGGGCTATCAATGAGCAGTTCTTC.

As to this clonotype: As the CDR3 is not closed by the conserved phenylalanine or tryptophan, this likely results from a read error. This rearrangement joins TRBV13 to TRBJ1-6; no clear D. The CDR3 loop spans 17 amino acids. Germline V gene lookup returns CDR1 PRHDT and CDR2 FYEKMQ (reference sequence). The CDR3 loop is CGCSQNDGSSYNSPLHS. The CDR3 DNA follows: TGTGGCTGCAGCCAAAACGACGGAAGCTCCTATAATTCACCCCTCCACTCT.

The chain couples TRBV12-3 or TRBV12-4 to TRBJ1-5, with D unclear. Trimming left V 9 bases short and J 8 bases short, with 26 bases between. The CDR3 has 16 residues. The CDR3 coding sequence is TGTGCCAGTAATTCGGAGGGATGGTCTGTGAATAAGCCCCAGCATTTT. Translated, it gives CASNSEGWSVNKPQHF.

Remarks on this clonotype: A read error is likely, as this CDR3 ends without the conserved phenylalanine or tryptophan. The V and J genes are TRBV29-1 and TRBJ2-3, with 7 bases matching TRBD2. This CDR3 has 14 amino acids. The germline V gene encodes CDR1 SQVTM and CDR2 ANQGSEA. The CDR3 sequence: CSYGRAGLTETQYY. The DNA of the CDR3 is TGCAGTTACGGAAGAGCGGGACTCACAGAAACGCAGTATTAT.

This chain joins TRBV10-3 and TRBJ2-1; D unclear. Trimming stripped 4 bases from V and 8 bases from J, with 21 bases between. Germline V gene data show CDR1 as ENHRY and CDR2 as SYGVKD. CDR3 length equals 16 residues. The CDR3 here is CAISGPTGGGDYEQFF. As DNA, the CDR3 is TGTGCCATCAGTGGGCCTACTGGTGGCGGCGACTATGAGCAGTTCTTC.

In regard to this clonotype: As the CDR3 is not closed by the conserved phenylalanine or tryptophan, this likely results from a read error. V is TRBV20-1 and J is TRBJ2-3; D is uncertain. Germline V gene lookup returns CDR1 DFQATT and CDR2 SNEGSKA (reference sequence). The CDR3 totals 13 residues. V was cut by 5 bases and J by 1 base, with 10 bases left in between. CDR3 amino acids: CSAHSDGTDTQYY. Written as DNA, the CDR3 is TGCAGTGCTCACTCCGACGGCACAGATACGCAGTATTAT.

This clonotype was detected only a few times. The junction departs from the called germline gene at one end, perhaps through a read error. V gene TRBV6-1 combines with J gene TRBJ2-2; TRBD2 aligns across 8 bases. This CDR3 region has 16 residues. The germline gives CDR1 MNHNS, CDR2 SASEGT. CDR3 DNA sequence: TGTGTCAGCAGTGAAATTTTCGGGGGGGCGTCCGGGGAGCTCTTTTTT. This codes for CVSSEIFGGASGELFF.

This clonotype turned up a few times. This CDR3 is CASSYDSSHELYV. In nucleotides, the CDR3 is TGTGCCAGCAGTTACGACAGCTCCCACGAGCTGTACGTC. The J gene is TRBJ2-7, the V gene TRBV6-2 or TRBV6-3, with a possible D match to TRBD1 (5 bases). From germline, CDR1 is MNHEY and CDR2 SVGEGT. This CDR3 has 13 amino acids.

On this clonotype itself: A read error is likely, as this CDR3 ends without the conserved phenylalanine or tryptophan. The rearrangement uses TRBV6-6 and TRBJ2-6; D is perhaps TRBD1 (6 bases). The CDR3 spans 17 residues. V lost 0 bases and J lost 4, with 13 bases in between. Germline V gives CDR1 MNHNY, CDR2 SVGAGI (reference sequence). CDR3 residues: CASSYSGGVSGANVLTI. For the CDR3, the DNA is TGTGCCAGCAGTTACTCTGGGGGCGTCTCGGGGGCCAACGTCCTGACTATC.

At least ten counts were recorded for this clonotype. V gene TRBV6-2 or TRBV6-3 combines with J gene TRBJ2-7, with 14 positions matching TRBD2. The germline gives CDR1 MNHEY, CDR2 SVGEGT. The trim removed 5 bases at V and 6 bases at J, leaving 3 bases unmatched. The CDR3 length is 14 residues. The CDR3 sequence: CASSPGLAGVEQYV. In DNA, the CDR3 is TGTGCCAGCAGTCCGGGACTAGCGGGAGTCGAGCAGTACGTC.

As regards this clonotype: A read error is possible here, since a much larger clone lies one base away. J is TRBJ1-2 and V is TRBV7-9; D is unresolved. Germline CDR1 and CDR2: SEHNR and FQNEAQ (reference sequence). This CDR3 contains 13 residues. For the CDR3, the DNA is TGTGTCAGCAGCTTAGGAGCGAAGTATGGCTACACCTTC. Encoded protein: CVSSLGAKYGYTF.

About this clonotype itself: An end of the junction does not agree with germline; a read error may underlie this. The gene calls are TRBV4-2 and TRBJ1-2; D may be TRBD1 (5 bases). The germline V gene encodes CDR1 LGHNA and CDR2 YNFKEQ. CDR3 length: 15 residues. The DNA of the CDR3 is TGTGTCAGCAGCCGAGACCTCGACAGCAATTATGGCTACATCTTC. This codes for CVSSRDLDSNYGYIF.

Remarks on this clonotype: This may come from a read error, since a much larger clone is one base off. This chain links TRBV28 with TRBJ1-5, with D tentatively TRBD1 (5 bases). Looked up from germline, CDR1 is MDHEN and CDR2 is SYDVKM. V gave up 3 bases and J gave up 15 bases, with 15 bases separating them. This CDR3 has 12 amino acids. CDR3 nucleotide sequence: TGTGCCAGCAGTTTTCGTGACGGGGCCCGGCATTTT. It yields the protein CASSFRDGARHF.

The chain combines TRBV28 with TRBJ2-5, with 8 bases matching TRBD1. The CDR3 has 14 residues. J was trimmed by 4 bases and V by 9 bases; bases with no gene match: 10. Germline assignment: CDR1 MDHEN and CDR2 SYDVKM. The CDR3 loop reads CARCVRGRRETQYF. CDR3 coding DNA: TGTGCCAGGTGTGTCAGGGGGCGTCGAGAGACCCAGTACTTC.

As to this clonotype: Mismatch with germline at one junction end may stem from a read error. CDR3 amino acids: CASNSGLAGRPMADTQYF. The CDR3 DNA is TGTGCCAGCAACTCCGGACTAGCGGGAAGGCCGATGGCGGATACACAGTATTTT. V is TRBV11-1 and J is TRBJ2-3, with 12 positions matching TRBD2. The CDR3 loop spans 18 amino acids. From germline, CDR1 is SGHAT and CDR2 FQDESV (reference sequence).